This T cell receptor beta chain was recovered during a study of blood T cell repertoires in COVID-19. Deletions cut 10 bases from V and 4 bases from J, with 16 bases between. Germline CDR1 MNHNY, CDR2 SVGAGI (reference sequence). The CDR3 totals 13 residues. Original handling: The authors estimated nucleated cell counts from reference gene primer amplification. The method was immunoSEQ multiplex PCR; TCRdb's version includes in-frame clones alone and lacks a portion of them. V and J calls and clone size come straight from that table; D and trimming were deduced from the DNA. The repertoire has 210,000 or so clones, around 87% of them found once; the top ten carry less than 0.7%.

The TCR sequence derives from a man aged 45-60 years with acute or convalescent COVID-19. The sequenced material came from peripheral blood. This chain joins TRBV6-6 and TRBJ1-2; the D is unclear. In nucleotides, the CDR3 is TGTGCCAACTCAAACGGGGAGTTCTATGGCTACACCTTC. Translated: CANSNGEFYGYTF.